The 15 T cell receptor beta chains below come from one sample, sequenced in a study of shared clonotypes between healthy human individuals. Positive CCR7 selection of CD45RO-negative cells yielded the naive CD8 cells, and terminally differentiated effector memory CD45RA+ cells were excluded. Here immunoSEQ multiplex PCR was the method, and the copy in TCRdb shows in-frame clones only, minus some. This sample yields more than 2 million clones, of which approximately 94% are seen a single time; 0.85% to 1.2% belongs to the top ten. The sequenced sample consisted of naive CD8+ T cells sorted from blood. Every receptor here comes from a man aged 18 to 30 in good health.

The table lists this clone with a few counts. One junction end disagrees with the germline gene, perhaps due to a read error. Other DNA sequences in the same sample also yield this CDR3. The rearrangement links TRBV18 to TRBJ1-2; no clear D gene. Germline V lookup: CDR1 KGHSH, CDR2 LQKENI. The CDR3 sequence is 13 residues long. The CDR3 region is CASSRGDNYGYTF. The DNA for the CDR3 is TGTGCTAGCTCACGGGGAGACAACTATGGCTACACCTTC.

This chain links TRBV5-4 with TRBJ1-2; 7 bases align to TRBD1. The CDR3 length is 14 residues. Germline assignment: CDR1 SGHNT and CDR2 YYREEE (reference sequence). V shed 4 bases, J shed 7 bases, and the junction held 10 bases outside the gene matches. DNA for the CDR3: TGTGCCAGCAGCGGTACAGGGGACGGGGGTGGCTACACCTTC. This codes for CASSGTGDGGGYTF.

For this clone: Other nucleotide sequences in the sample specify the same CDR3. V is TRBV13 and J is TRBJ2-7; no definite D call. Per the germline V gene, CDR1 is PRHDT and CDR2 is FYEKMQ (reference sequence). The CDR3 is made up of 13 amino acids. V gave up 0 bases and J gave up 3 bases, with 6 bases separating them. CDR3 region: CASSLGRGYEQYF. In DNA, the CDR3 is TGTGCCAGCAGCTTAGGCCGCGGCTACGAGCAGTACTTC.

A note on this clone: Other DNA sequences within the sample encode an identical CDR3. The chain is built from TRBV27 and TRBJ2-7; tentative D call: TRBD1 (6 bases). The V end lost 5 bases, the J end lost 3 bases, and 11 bases lay between the germline ends. The CDR3 is made up of 13 amino acids. Germline V CDR1 and CDR2: MNHEY, SMNVEV (reference sequence). CDR3: CASSPGHLYEQYF. Written as DNA, the CDR3 is TGTGCCAGCAGTCCGGGACACCTCTACGAGCAGTACTTC.

This clone was found once. This sample also contains other DNA sequences that code for the same CDR3. The chain links TRBV27 to TRBJ2-5; the D is unclear. This CDR3 has 12 amino acids. The germline gives CDR1 MNHEY, CDR2 SMNVEV (reference sequence). Trimming left V 5 bases short and J 0 bases short, with 4 bases between. CDR3 protein: CASSPYQETQYF. CDR3 in DNA: TGTGCCAGCAGTCCCTACCAAGAGACCCAGTACTTC.

The V call is TRBV4-1, the J call TRBJ2-1; 11 bases match TRBD2. Germline V gene sequence: CDR1 MGHRA, CDR2 YSYEKL. The CDR3 spans 16 residues. The junction had 4 bases not matched to a gene; V was cut back by 0 bases and J by 6 bases. The CDR3 bases are TGCGCCAGCAGCCAAGATGGGACTAGCGGAGCCAATGAGCAGTTCTTC. Protein: CASSQDGTSGANEQFF.

The chain recombines TRBV9 with TRBJ2-7, with D maybe TRBD2 (5 bases). V lost 0 bases to trimming and J lost 2 bases, with 9 bases between them. This CDR3 is built from 14 residues. Germline V gene sequence: CDR1 SGDLS, CDR2 YYNGEE. Here the CDR3 DNA reads TGTGCCAGCAGCGTAGAGAGGGCCCCCTACGAGCAGTACTTC. Translating it yields CASSVERAPYEQYF.

The genes are TRBV29-1 and TRBJ2-1; 8 bases align to TRBD2. Germline V gene sequence: CDR1 SQVTM, CDR2 ANQGSEA. The length of the CDR3 is 15 residues. V was clipped by 5 bases and J by 8 bases; unmatched bases: 14. The CDR3 region is CSVFSAGGSKDEQFF. CDR3 in DNA: TGCAGCGTTTTTTCTGCGGGAGGAAGTAAGGATGAGCAGTTCTTC.

The rearrangement uses TRBV5-6 and TRBJ2-7; D may be TRBD1 or TRBD2 (6 bases each). V lost 6 bases and J 3 bases, leaving 19 bases between the germline ends. This CDR3 spans 15 amino acids. The germline gives CDR1 SGHDT, CDR2 YYEEEE. The CDR3: CASTLGGLFDYEQYF. The CDR3 DNA reads as TGTGCCAGCACCTTAGGGGGACTCTTCGACTACGAGCAGTACTTC.

The chain recombines TRBV5-6 with TRBJ2-1; TRBD1 is a possible D gene (6 bases). Trimming took 0 bases from V and 10 from J, leaving 11 bases between them. CDR3 length equals 13 residues. Germline loops: CDR1 SGHDT, CDR2 YYEEEE. Here the CDR3 reads CASSLAFTGEQFF. As DNA, the CDR3 is TGTGCCAGCAGCTTGGCCTTCACAGGGGAGCAGTTCTTC.

The DNA of the CDR3 is TGTGCCAGCAGCGCGCGCCTTTCGGACAGTGGGACCAATCAGCCCCAGCATTTT. It yields the protein CASSARLSDSGTNQPQHF. The chain recombines TRBV7-8 with TRBJ1-5, with a possible D match to TRBD1 (6 bases). Germline values: CDR1 SGHVS, CDR2 FQNEAQ. Trimming took off 5 bases at V and 3 bases at J, with 23 bases between the two ends. CDR3 length equals 18 residues.

This chain links TRBV6-5 with TRBJ1-1, with D possibly TRBD1 on 5 matching bases. V lost 2 bases and J lost 3, with 10 bases in between. The CDR3 length is 14 residues. Germline CDR1 MNHEY, CDR2 SVGAGI. The CDR3 DNA is TGTGCCAGCAGTTACGAGGGGACGTACACTGAAGCTTTCTTT. Translation gives CASSYEGTYTEAFF.

This clone came up once. The V gene is TRBV11-2, the J gene TRBJ2-5; 7 bases are a match to TRBD1. Germline CDR1 reads SGHAT; CDR2 reads FQNNGV. The junction had 10 bases not matched to a gene; V was cut back by 5 bases and J by 1 base. The CDR3 contains 16 residues. The CDR3 loop reads CASSPRQGRGQETQYF. DNA for the CDR3: TGTGCCAGCAGCCCACGACAGGGAAGAGGCCAAGAGACCCAGTACTTC.

A word on this clone: The same CDR3 arises from other DNA sequences in this sample as well. The J gene is TRBJ1-5, the V gene TRBV28; unclear D gene. Germline lookup yields CDR1 MDHEN and CDR2 SYDVKM. With 3 bases removed from V and 0 bases from J, the gap between germline ends came to 6 bases. This CDR3 is 14 amino acids long. CDR3 DNA: TGTGCCAGCAGTTTTACCTATAGCAATCAGCCCCAGCATTTT. This encodes CASSFTYSNQPQHF.

J is TRBJ1-1 and V is TRBV6-1; D is unclear. Germline CDR1 reads MNHNS; CDR2 reads SASEGT. V gave up 5 bases and J gave up 1 base, with 11 bases separating them. The CDR3 runs 14 residues. Here the CDR3 DNA reads TGTGCCAGCAGTCTCACCCCGGAGAACACTGAAGCTTTCTTT. Translating gives CASSLTPENTEAFF.